The clone carrying this TCR beta chain was counted ten times or more. Its antigen is as yet unknown. Amplification of TCR beta CDR3 regions was performed using RNA transcripts as template. TCR CDR3 underwent first-round RT-PCR with the HTBI primer set. TCRdb re-derived calls from the multiplex PCR reads in MiXCR, one entry per CDR3 protein. There are some 460,000 distinct CDR3 sequences in the sample; 15% to 17% occur only once, and approximately 7.5% lies in the top ten. Patients aged 18 to 65 had newly diagnosed hyperthyroidism that had lasted under 2 months. This sample was included in a study of T cells in Graves' hyperthyroidism and ophthalmopathy. Findings and limits, study-wide: Also found in blood were most expanded thyroid clonotypes above 0.001.

The specimen was blood. This TCR was sampled from a young woman with Graves' hyperthyroidism.

CDR3 bases: TGTGCCAGCAGCTTATGGGGGCGCCCCGGAGATGAGCAGTTCTTC. Translating gives CASSLWGRPGDEQFF. The rearrangement uses TRBV11-3 and TRBJ2-1, with TRBD1 as a possible D gene (6 bases). V was cut by 2 bases and J by 8 bases, with 16 bases left in between. Germline CDR1 reads SGHNT; CDR2 reads YENEEA. This CDR3 comprises 15 residues.